The T cell receptor beta chain described here comes from a study of T cell responses to AZD1222 COVID-19 vaccine. CDR1 is LNHDA and CDR2 is SQIVND in the germline V gene (reference sequence). This CDR3 has 14 amino acids. Trimming cost V 6 bases and J 1 base, with 12 bases left between them. General study results and limits: Regions left unmutated in variants are reportedly the target of nearly half of spike-specific TCRs. Donors were mostly white British, more females; clonal diversity possibly underestimated. Only a handful of AZD1222 recipients, six or seven in all, had baseline seropositivity.

The assay was immunoSEQ multiplex PCR, and TCRdb's table has in-frame clones only and misses some. Of 150,000 or so clones in the sample, 80% to 90% were seen once. As concerns this clone: Antigen unknown.

The rearrangement joins TRBV19 to TRBJ2-5; D might be TRBD2 (5 bases). The material was peripheral blood, obtained on day 0 of AZD1222 vaccination. The receptor was derived from an adult in good health. CDR3 in DNA: TGTGCCAGTAGAACGGGGAGATCCCAAGAGACCCAGTACTTC. It encodes CASRTGRSQETQYF.